These T cell receptor beta chains were read from a single sample in a study of shared clonotypes between healthy human individuals. Only in-frame clones appear in the TCRdb table, and some are missing; sequencing was by immunoSEQ multiplex PCR. Among roughly 1 million clones listed, under 80% were seen once. Sequencing was done on a sample of memory CD4+ T cells sorted from blood. Source of these receptors: a man aged 18 to 29 in good health. Both conserved end residues are part of each CDR3. Each record gives: J gene, clone size, V gene, CDR3 protein. For some rows the clone size is stated as once, few or many, or as a class when expanded; others skip it.

TRBJ2-2 many TRBV27 CASSSLGGRGYTGELFF
TRBJ2-1 few TRBV6-6 CASSQTLGNEQFF
TRBJ1-3 - TRBV5-8 CASSLEDRGGGNTIYF
TRBJ2-7 - TRBV6-5 CASRLTGTGGHEQYF
TRBJ2-4 many TRBV6-5 CASSEGQGSIQYF
TRBJ2-7 once TRBV10-1 CASSAGTGGFEQYF
TRBJ2-3 once TRBV4-2 CASSQDARLGVKDTQYF
TRBJ2-3 - TRBV6-5 CASRSPGYTQYF
TRBJ1-1 few TRBV6-6 CASNGQGATEAFF
TRBJ2-5 many TRBV27 CASGTPSIQETQYF
TRBJ1-5 - TRBV6-6 CASDLFGQGNQPQHF
TRBJ2-7 - TRBV30 CAWSASKNYEQYF
TRBJ2-5 many TRBV6-1 CASSLNRGRETQYF
TRBJ2-3 few TRBV5-4 CASSLSDTQYF
TRBJ1-2 few TRBV15 CATSRGVPGQDRYLNYGYTF
TRBJ2-7 - TRBV2 CASSLAGGPYEQYF
TRBJ2-6 - TRBV19 CADRGFISGANVLTF
TRBJ1-4 - TRBV6-1 CASSKIGQGEEKLFF
TRBJ2-7 - TRBV7-2 CASSLARLSYEQYF
TRBJ2-2 - TRBV6-1 CASSRDSSTGELFF
TRBJ1-4 few TRBV6-6 CASRPHRDRDEKLFF
TRBJ1-1 - TRBV19 CASSIDSTGREGRGTEAFF
TRBJ1-5 - TRBV6-5 CASHTGNQPQHF
TRBJ2-7 - TRBV28 CAGSGGRAALYEQYF
TRBJ1-1 - TRBV18 CASSRVQNTEAFF
TRBJ1-1 - TRBV19 CASSQQGGRNTEAFF
TRBJ1-1 few TRBV4-1 CASKRTENTEAFF
TRBJ2-6 - TRBV2 CASSEGRYSGANVLTF